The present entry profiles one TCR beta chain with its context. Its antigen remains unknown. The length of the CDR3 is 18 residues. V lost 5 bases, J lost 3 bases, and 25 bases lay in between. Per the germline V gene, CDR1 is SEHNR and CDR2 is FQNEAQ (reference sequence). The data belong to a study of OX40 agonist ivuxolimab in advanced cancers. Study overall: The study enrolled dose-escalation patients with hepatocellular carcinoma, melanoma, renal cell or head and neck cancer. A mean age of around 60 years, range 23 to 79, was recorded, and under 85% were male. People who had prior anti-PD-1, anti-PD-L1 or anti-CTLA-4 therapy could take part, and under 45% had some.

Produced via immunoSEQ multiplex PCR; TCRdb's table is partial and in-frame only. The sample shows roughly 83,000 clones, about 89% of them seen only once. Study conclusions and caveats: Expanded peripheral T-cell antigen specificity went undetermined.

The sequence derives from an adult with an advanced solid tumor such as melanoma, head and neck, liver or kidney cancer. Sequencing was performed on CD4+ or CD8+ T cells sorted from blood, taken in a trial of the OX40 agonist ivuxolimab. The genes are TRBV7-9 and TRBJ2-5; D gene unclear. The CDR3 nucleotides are TGTGCCAGCAGCGACCGGGCCGAGGTTGTCGGCGGAGAAGAGACCCAGTACTTC. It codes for CASSDRAEVVGGEETQYF.